This entry is about one T cell receptor beta chain. Only in-frame clones appear in the TCRdb table, and some are missing; sequencing was by immunoSEQ multiplex PCR. The data contain around 30,000 clones, about 92% of them seen just once; the ten biggest clones take up around 2.4%. The sample comes from a study of blood T cell repertoires in COVID-19. Study details: The United States, Italy and Spain were the sources of the acute and convalescent COVID-19 samples.

CDR3 length equals 14 residues. Germline CDR1 SQVTM, CDR2 ANQGSEA. V lost 4 bases and J lost 0; bases outside the gene matches: 3. This TCR was recovered from a man in his forties or fifties with active COVID-19. Sample: peripheral blood. V gene TRBV29-1 combines with J gene TRBJ1-5; the match to TRBD1 covers 7 bases. The CDR3 DNA is TGCAGCGTTGCGGGGACAGCTAGCAATCAGCCCCAGCATTTT. Its translation: CSVAGTASNQPQHF.